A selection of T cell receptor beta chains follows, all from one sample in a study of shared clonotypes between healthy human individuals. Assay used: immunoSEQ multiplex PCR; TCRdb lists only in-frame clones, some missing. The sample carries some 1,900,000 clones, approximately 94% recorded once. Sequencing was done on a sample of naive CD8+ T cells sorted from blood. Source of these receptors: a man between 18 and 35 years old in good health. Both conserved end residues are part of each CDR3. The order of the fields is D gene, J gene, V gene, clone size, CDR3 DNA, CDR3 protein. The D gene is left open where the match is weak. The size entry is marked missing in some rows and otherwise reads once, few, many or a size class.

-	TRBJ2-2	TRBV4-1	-	TGCGCCAGCAGCGAAGACCCTGGCACCGGGGAGCTGTTTTTT	CASSEDPGTGELFF
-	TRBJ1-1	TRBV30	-	TGTGCCTGGAATTTTCAGGACACTGAAGCTTTCTTT	CAWNFQDTEAFF
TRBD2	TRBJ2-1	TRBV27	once	TGTGCCAGCAGAAGCGGGAGGGCAAATGAGCAGTTCTTC	CASRSGRANEQFF
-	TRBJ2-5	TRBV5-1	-	TGCGCCAGCAGCTTGGATACCAGGGAGGCGGAGACCCAGTACTTC	CASSLDTREAETQYF
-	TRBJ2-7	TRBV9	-	TGTGCCAGCAGCGTAGGTGGCGGGAAAGCTGGTAAGCAGTACTTC	CASSVGGGKAGKQYF
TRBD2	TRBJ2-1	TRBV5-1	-	TGCGCCAGCAGCTTGGTAGGCGGGAGCTCCTACAATGAGCAGTTCTTC	CASSLVGGSSYNEQFF
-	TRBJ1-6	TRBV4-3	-	TGCGCCAGCAGCCAAGATAGGGGCGGAAATTCACCCCTCCACTTT	CASSQDRGGNSPLHF
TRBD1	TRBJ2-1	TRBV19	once	TGTGCCAGTAGTATAGTCCCGGGACAGGTTAATGAGCAGTTCTTC	CASSIVPGQVNEQFF
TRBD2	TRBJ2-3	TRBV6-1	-	TGTGCCAGCACCCCGGGACTAGCTATTCATAGGCAGTATTTT	CASTPGLAIHRQYF
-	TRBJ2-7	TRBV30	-	TGTGCCTGGACCCTCGGGGGTGAGCAGTACTTC	CAWTLGGEQYF
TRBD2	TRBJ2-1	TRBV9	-	TGTGCCAGCAGCTCATTAGCGGGAGTGGTCGTCAATGAGCAGTTCTTC	CASSSLAGVVVNEQFF
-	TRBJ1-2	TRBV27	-	TGTGCCAGCAGAGCAGGGTCCGGCTATGGCTACACCTTC	CASRAGSGYGYTF
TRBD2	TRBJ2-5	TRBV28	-	TGTGCCAGCAGCGCGGGACTAGCGGGGGGGCTGTTCGGGACCCAGTACTTC	CASSAGLAGGLFGTQYF
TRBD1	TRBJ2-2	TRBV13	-	TGTGCCAGCAGCCCCCCGGGACAGGGCTATACCGGGGAGCTGTTTTTT	CASSPPGQGYTGELFF
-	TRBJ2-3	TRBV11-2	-	TGTGCCAGCAGCTTTCAGGTTCTGACAGATACGCAGTATTTT	CASSFQVLTDTQYF
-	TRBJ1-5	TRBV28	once	TGTGCCAGCAGTTTATACGAGGGACGCTATAGCAATCAGCCCCAGCATTTT	CASSLYEGRYSNQPQHF
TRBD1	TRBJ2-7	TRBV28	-	TGTGCCAGCAGTTTACCGACAGGGGTATCCTCCTACGAGCAGTACTTC	CASSLPTGVSSYEQYF
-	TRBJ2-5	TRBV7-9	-	TGTGCCAGCAGCTTAGTAGTCGAAGAGACCCAGTACTTC	CASSLVVEETQYF
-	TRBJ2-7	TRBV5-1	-	TGCGCCAGTCGGGACGCAGGGATGTACGAGCAGTACTTC	CASRDAGMYEQYF
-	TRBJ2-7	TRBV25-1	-	TGTGCCAGCAGTGGCCGGGACCGTAGCTCCTACGAGCAGTACTTC	CASSGRDRSSYEQYF
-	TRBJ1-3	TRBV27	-	TGTGCCAGCAGTTTAACCTCTGGAAACACCATATATTTT	CASSLTSGNTIYF
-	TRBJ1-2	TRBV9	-	TGTGCCAGCAGCGTAGACGGAGCTAACTATGGCTACACCTTC	CASSVDGANYGYTF
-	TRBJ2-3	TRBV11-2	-	TGTGCCAGCAGCTTAGTGGGGGCCTCAGATACGCAGTATTTT	CASSLVGASDTQYF
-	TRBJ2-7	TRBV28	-	TGTGCCAGCCGACGGACCGACTCCTACGAGCAGTACTTC	CASRRTDSYEQYF
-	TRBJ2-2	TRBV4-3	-	TGCGCCAGCAGCCAAGATCTACCGACGACCGGGGAGCTGTTTTTT	CASSQDLPTTGELFF
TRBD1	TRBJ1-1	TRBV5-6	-	TGTGCCAGCAGCTTCTGGACAGGCGGGGACACTGAAGCTTTCTTT	CASSFWTGGDTEAFF
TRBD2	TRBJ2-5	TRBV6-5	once	TGTGCCAGCAGTTACTCCCTAGCGGGAGTCGATGAGACCCAGTACTTC	CASSYSLAGVDETQYF
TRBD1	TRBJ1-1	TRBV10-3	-	TGTGCCATCAGTGAGACAGGGGGCGTCACTGAAGCTTTCTTT	CAISETGGVTEAFF
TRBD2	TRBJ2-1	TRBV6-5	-	TGTGCCAGCAGTTACGAGCTAGCGGACAATGAGCAGTTCTTC	CASSYELADNEQFF
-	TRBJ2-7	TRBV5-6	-	TGTGCCAGCAGCTTCGGACCTTCCATCTACGAGCAGTACTTC	CASSFGPSIYEQYF
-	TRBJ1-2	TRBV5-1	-	TGCGCCAGCAGCCAAATTGGCCCCCTGACAGGCGAGGCTACGGGATTAGGCTACACCTTC	CASSQIGPLTGEATGLGYTF
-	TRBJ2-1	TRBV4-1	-	TGCGCCAGCAGCCCCCCTGGTCTCTACAATGAGCAGTTCTTC	CASSPPGLYNEQFF
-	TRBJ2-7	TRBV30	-	TGTGCCTGGAGTTCGGAAGCCTACGAGCAGTACTTC	CAWSSEAYEQYF
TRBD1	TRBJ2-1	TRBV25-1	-	TGTGCCAGCAGTGAATGGGGGACAGATGGAAGCTCCTACAATGAGCAGTTCTTC	CASSEWGTDGSSYNEQFF
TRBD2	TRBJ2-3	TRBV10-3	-	TGTGCCATTTTCGATCCGATTAGCGGGACAGATACGCAGTATTTT	CAIFDPISGTDTQYF
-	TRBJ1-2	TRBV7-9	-	TGTGCCAGCAGCCCGCCTTGGACTCCTGAGAACTATGGCTACACCTTC	CASSPPWTPENYGYTF
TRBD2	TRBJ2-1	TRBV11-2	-	TGTGCCAGCAGCCCAAGCTCCGGGGGGAGTTACAATGAGCAGTTCTTC	CASSPSSGGSYNEQFF
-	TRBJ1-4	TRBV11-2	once	TGTGCCAGCAGCTCCTCGATAGCAACTAATGAAAAACTGTTTTTT	CASSSSIATNEKLFF
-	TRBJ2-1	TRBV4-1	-	TGCGCCAGCAGCCAAGAATCGTACAATGAGCAGTTCTTC	CASSQESYNEQFF
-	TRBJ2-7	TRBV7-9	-	TGTGCCAGCAGCTTTACAGGGACAAGGGACTACGAGCAGTACTTC	CASSFTGTRDYEQYF
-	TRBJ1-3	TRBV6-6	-	TGTGCCAGCAGTTACTCCTTAGAGGGGACCGGAAACACCATATATTTT	CASSYSLEGTGNTIYF
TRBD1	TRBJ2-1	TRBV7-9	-	TGTGCCAGCAGCTTAGGAGGGACAGCCTACTATGAGCAGTTCTTC	CASSLGGTAYYEQFF
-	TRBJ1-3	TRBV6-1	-	TGTGCCAGCAGTGACGTTGGCTCTGGAAACACCATATATTTT	CASSDVGSGNTIYF
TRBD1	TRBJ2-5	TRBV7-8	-	TGTGCCAGCCAGCCCCGGGACAGGAGATCCCGATTCGAGGAGACCCAGTACTTC	CASQPRDRRSRFEETQYF
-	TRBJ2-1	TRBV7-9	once	TGTGCCAGCAGCTGGGAAGGAAACTCCTACAATGAGCAGTTCTTC	CASSWEGNSYNEQFF
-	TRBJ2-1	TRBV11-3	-	TGTGCCAGCAGCTCAAGTGGAGGGCCCCCCCATGAGCAGTTCTTC	CASSSSGGPPHEQFF
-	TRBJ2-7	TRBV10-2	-	TGCGCCAGCAGTCCCGAACTGAGGTACGAGCAGTACTTC	CASSPELRYEQYF
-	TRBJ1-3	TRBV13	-	TGTGCCACATCTCAATCGTCAGGGGAGAGGAACACCATATATTTT	CATSQSSGERNTIYF
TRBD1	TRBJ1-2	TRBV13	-	TGTGCCAGCAGCTTAGAAGGGGGCAGGGGCGCGGGTGGCTACACCTTC	CASSLEGGRGAGGYTF
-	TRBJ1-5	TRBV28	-	TGTGCCAGCCAGCGGGGGGAGCCCAATCAGCCCCAGCATTTT	CASQRGEPNQPQHF
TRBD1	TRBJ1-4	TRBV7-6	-	TGTGCCAGCAGCCCCCCCGGACAGGGCCCCGAAAAACTGTTTTTT	CASSPPGQGPEKLFF
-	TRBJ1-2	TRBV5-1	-	TGCGCCAGCGCCGCTCAGAGGGGCACGGACTATGGCTACACCTTC	CASAAQRGTDYGYTF
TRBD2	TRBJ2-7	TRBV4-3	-	TGCGCCAGCAGCCAAGGGACTAGCGGAGCCTACGAGCAGTACTTC	CASSQGTSGAYEQYF
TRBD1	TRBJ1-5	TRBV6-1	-	TGTGCCAGCAGTAAACCACAGGGGGATCAGCCCCAGCATTTT	CASSKPQGDQPQHF
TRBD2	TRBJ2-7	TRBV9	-	TGTGCCAGCAGCCCCCGGGGAGGGTCAGGCGAGCAGTACTTC	CASSPRGGSGEQYF
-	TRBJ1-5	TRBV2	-	TGTGCCAGCAGTGAACGCCCGATTACCCAGCCCCAGCATTTT	CASSERPITQPQHF
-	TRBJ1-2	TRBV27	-	TGTGCCAGCAGTTTTCTGGGACAAACGGCGTATGGCTACACCTTC	CASSFLGQTAYGYTF
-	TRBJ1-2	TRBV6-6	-	TGTGCCAGCAGCCAGACCGGGACGGCTCGACTCTATGGCTACACCTTC	CASSQTGTARLYGYTF
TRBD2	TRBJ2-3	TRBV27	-	TGTGCCAGCAGTTTAATAGCGGGGGGACCAGATACGCAGTATTTT	CASSLIAGGPDTQYF